The rows below give T cell receptor beta chains drawn from one sample of a study of T cell responses to AZD1222 COVID-19 vaccine. The data were produced by immunoSEQ multiplex PCR, yet TCRdb's version contains in-frame clones alone and is incomplete. Of under 150,000 clones in the sample, approximately 94% were seen once. Sequencing used peripheral blood, obtained on day 0 of AZD1222 vaccination. The receptors shown here come from an adult in good health. CDR3s include the opening cysteine and the closing phenylalanine or tryptophan. The D gene is left open where the match is weak. Size is omitted from some rows. Given values are once, few, many or a class for expanded clones.

j_call,clone_size,d_call,v_call,cdr3_aa,cdr3_nt
TRBJ1-2,NA,TRBD1,TRBV5-4,CASSLAAGQGRYGYTF,TGTGCCAGCAGCTTGGCCGCTGGACAGGGCCGCTATGGCTACACCTTC
TRBJ1-1,NA,NA,TRBV7-9,CASDLGPSNTEAFF,TGTGCCAGCGATTTGGGACCCTCGAACACTGAAGCTTTCTTT
TRBJ2-7,NA,TRBD2,TRBV18,CASSPGLASYEQYF,TGTGCCAGCTCACCGGGACTAGCGTCCTACGAGCAGTACTTC
TRBJ1-5,NA,NA,TRBV9,CASSVGGGLDQPQHF,TGTGCCAGCAGCGTAGGAGGGGGGCTTGATCAGCCCCAGCATTTT
TRBJ1-2,NA,TRBD1,TRBV7-9,CASSLGTVEAYTF,TGTGCCAGCAGCCTCGGGACAGTTGAGGCCTACACCTTC
TRBJ1-1,once,NA,TRBV10-3,CAISEGLMNTEAFF,TGTGCCATCAGTGAGGGACTCATGAACACTGAAGCTTTCTTT
TRBJ2-7,NA,NA,TRBV5-1,CASSLESSYEQYF,TGCGCCAGCAGCTTGGAGTCCTCCTACGAGCAGTACTTC
TRBJ2-7,NA,TRBD1,TRBV6-5,CASRIGQGYEQYF,TGTGCCAGCAGGATCGGACAGGGATACGAGCAGTACTTC
TRBJ2-1,NA,TRBD2,TRBV30,CAWSLWGGPYNEQFF,TGTGCCTGGAGCCTGTGGGGGGGACCCTACAATGAGCAGTTCTTC
TRBJ2-3,once,TRBD1,TRBV5-1,CASSMDRGRDTQYF,TGCGCCAGCAGCATGGACAGGGGGCGAGATACGCAGTATTTT
TRBJ2-1,NA,TRBD2,TRBV27,CASSLTPRTSNEQFF,TGTGCCAGCAGTTTAACCCCTCGGACTAGCAATGAGCAGTTCTTC
TRBJ2-2,NA,NA,TRBV7-2,CASSFGRSNTGELFF,TGTGCCAGCAGCTTTGGCAGGAGTAACACCGGGGAGCTGTTTTTT
TRBJ1-2,NA,NA,TRBV28,CASSLVGLYGYTF,TGTGCCAGCAGTTTAGTAGGCCTCTATGGCTACACCTTC
TRBJ1-3,NA,TRBD1,TRBV27,CASGQGARGNTIYF,TGTGCCAGCGGCCAGGGGGCACGGGGAAACACCATATATTTT
TRBJ2-7,NA,TRBD1,TRBV5-6,CASSLRTGPDEQYF,TGTGCCAGCAGCTTAAGGACAGGGCCCGACGAGCAGTACTTC
TRBJ2-7,NA,TRBD2,TRBV5-4,CASSLGGSEAYEQYF,TGTGCCAGCAGCTTAGGCGGGAGCGAGGCCTACGAGCAGTACTTC
TRBJ2-2,NA,NA,TRBV7-3,CASSPRGGANTGELFF,TGTGCCAGCAGCCCACGAGGCGGGGCGAACACCGGGGAGCTGTTTTTT
TRBJ1-2,NA,TRBD1,TRBV5-4,CASSLPTGGLDYGYTF,TGTGCCAGCAGCCTACCTACAGGGGGCTTGGACTATGGCTACACCTTC
TRBJ2-7,NA,NA,TRBV24-1,CAARTGRLMTDTPDEQYF,TGTGCCGCCCGCACCGGGCGACTGATGACAGACACTCCTGACGAGCAGTACTTC
TRBJ2-2,NA,NA,TRBV3-1/TRBV3-2,CASSQGHPTGELFF,TGTGCCAGCAGCCAAGGGCATCCGACCGGGGAGCTGTTTTTT
TRBJ2-3,NA,TRBD2,TRBV4-2,CASSQGAGREGFTDTQYF,TGTGCCAGCAGCCAAGGAGCGGGGCGGGAGGGATTCACAGATACGCAGTATTTT
TRBJ1-2,NA,NA,TRBV14,CASSQLGLPNYGYTF,TGTGCCAGCAGCCAATTGGGGTTACCGAACTATGGCTACACCTTC
TRBJ1-1,NA,TRBD1,TRBV5-1,CASSLEGQGDTEAFF,TGCGCCAGCAGCTTGGAGGGACAGGGGGACACTGAAGCTTTCTTT
TRBJ2-1,NA,NA,TRBV12-3/TRBV12-4,CASSLSVYNEQFF,TGTGCCAGCAGTTTATCGGTGTACAATGAGCAGTTCTTC
TRBJ1-1,once,TRBD1,TRBV4-3,CASSHGQGNTEAFF,TGCGCCAGCAGCCACGGACAGGGGAACACTGAAGCTTTCTTT
TRBJ2-1,few,NA,TRBV4-1,CASSQALGEQFF,TGCGCCAGCAGCCAAGCCCTTGGAGAGCAGTTCTTC
TRBJ1-5,NA,NA,TRBV2,CASVLGEAGNQPQHF,TGTGCCAGCGTCTTGGGGGAAGCGGGCAATCAGCCCCAGCATTTT
TRBJ1-2,NA,NA,TRBV5-5,CASSLRGDGYGYTF,TGTGCCAGCAGCTTGCGGGGGGACGGCTATGGCTACACCTTC
TRBJ2-7,NA,TRBD2,TRBV7-8,CASRRTSGGANPYEQYF,TGTGCCAGCAGAAGGACTAGCGGGGGGGCCAATCCCTACGAGCAGTACTTC
TRBJ1-3,NA,NA,TRBV11-2,CASSSLVVGNTIYF,TGTGCCAGCAGCTCGCTCGTGGTTGGAAACACCATATATTTT
TRBJ2-4,NA,NA,TRBV2,CASSEGTVGTQYF,TGTGCCAGCAGTGAAGGCACGGTAGGAACTCAGTACTTC
TRBJ1-1,once,NA,TRBV5-1,CASSLARIQNTEAFF,TGCGCCAGCAGCTTGGCACGGATACAGAACACTGAAGCTTTCTTT
TRBJ2-5,NA,NA,TRBV7-9,CASSLGAEETQYF,TGTGCCAGCAGCTTAGGGGCGGAGGAGACCCAGTACTTC
TRBJ1-1,NA,NA,TRBV6-1,CASSEDGARGTEAFF,TGTGCCAGCAGTGAAGACGGGGCCCGGGGGACTGAAGCTTTCTTT
TRBJ2-7,NA,TRBD1,TRBV30,CAWSRDRGHEQYF,TGTGCCTGGAGTCGGGACAGGGGACACGAGCAGTACTTC